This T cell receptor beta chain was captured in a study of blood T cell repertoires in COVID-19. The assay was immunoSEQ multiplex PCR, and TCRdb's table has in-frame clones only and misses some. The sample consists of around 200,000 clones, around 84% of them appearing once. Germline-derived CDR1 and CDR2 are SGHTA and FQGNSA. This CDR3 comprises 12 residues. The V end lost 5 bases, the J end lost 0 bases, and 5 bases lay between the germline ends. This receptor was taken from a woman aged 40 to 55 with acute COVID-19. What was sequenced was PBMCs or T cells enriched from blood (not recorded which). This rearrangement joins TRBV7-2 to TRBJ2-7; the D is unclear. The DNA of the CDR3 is TGTGCCAGCAGCCCGAGCTCCTACGAGCAGTACTTC. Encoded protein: CASSPSSYEQYF. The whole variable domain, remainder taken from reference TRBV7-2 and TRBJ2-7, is GAGVSQSPSNKVTEKGKDVELRCDPISGHTALYWYRQSLGQGLEFLIYFQGNSAPDKSGLPSDRFSAERTGGSVSTLTIQRTQQEDSAVYLCASSPSSYEQYFGPGTRLTVT.